This T cell receptor (beta chain) was identified during a study of Ad26.COV2.S vaccination and SARS-CoV-2 variants. Looking at the study overall: Intramuscular Ad26.COV2.S at 5x10^10 or 1x10^11 viral particles.

The CDR3 is 12 amino acids. The V gene's germline CDR1 is SGHDT and CDR2 YYEEEE. Trimming took 3 bases from V and 9 from J, leaving 10 bases between them. Sequencing used immunoSEQ multiplex PCR; TCRdb keeps in-frame clones, though not all of them. This table has some 410,000 clones, roughly 90% appearing once. Sample treatment: around 19 received Ad26.COV2.S at low or high dose, single or two shots; about 5 received placebo; per-sample allocation not given. Samples analyzed were those drawn on day 63 after the first vaccine or placebo injection. This clone was recorded once. V and J are TRBV5-6 and TRBJ2-1, with D unclear. The origin of this receptor is a person between 18 and 65 years old who received the Ad26.COV2.S COVID-19 vaccine or a placebo. The starting material was peripheral blood, obtained in a trial of Ad26.COV2.S vaccine versus placebo. Here the CDR3 reads CASSSDFGEQFF. CDR3 DNA: TGTGCCAGCAGCTCGGATTTCGGTGAGCAGTTCTTC. Full variable domain (outside the CDR3, taken from reference TRBV5-6 and TRBJ2-1): DAGVTQSPTHLIKTRGQQVTLRCSPKSGHDTVSWYQQALGQGPQFIFQYYEEEERQRGNFPDRFSGHQFPNYSSELNVNALLLGDSALYLCASSSDFGEQFFGPGTRLTVL.